This T cell receptor beta chain was recovered during a study of CD8+CD57+ T cells in acquired aplastic anemia. CD8+CD57+ cell expansion had been shown by flow cytometry in patients chosen for sequencing. This clonotype appeared a single time. For CDR3 and TCR beta VDJ profiling, genomic DNA was the template used. TCRdb used MiXCR to reprocess the reads, holding one entry per CDR3 protein. The sample contains more than 200,000 distinct CDR3 sequences, almost 50% of which appear only once. Source material: sorted CD4+, CD8+, or CD8+CD57+ T cells (not recorded which) from PBMCs. The receptor was isolated from a human donor with aplastic anemia.

CDR3 residues: CATSDTIPGPRYTQYF. The CDR3 DNA sequence: TGTGCCACCAGTGACACGATCCCAGGGCCTCGATATACGCAGTATTTT. The genes are TRBV24-1 and TRBJ2-3, with D tentatively TRBD1 (5 bases). With 4 bases removed from V and 7 bases from J, the gap between germline ends came to 20 bases. Germline V gene sequence: CDR1 KGHDR, CDR2 SFDVKD. The length of the CDR3 is 16 residues.